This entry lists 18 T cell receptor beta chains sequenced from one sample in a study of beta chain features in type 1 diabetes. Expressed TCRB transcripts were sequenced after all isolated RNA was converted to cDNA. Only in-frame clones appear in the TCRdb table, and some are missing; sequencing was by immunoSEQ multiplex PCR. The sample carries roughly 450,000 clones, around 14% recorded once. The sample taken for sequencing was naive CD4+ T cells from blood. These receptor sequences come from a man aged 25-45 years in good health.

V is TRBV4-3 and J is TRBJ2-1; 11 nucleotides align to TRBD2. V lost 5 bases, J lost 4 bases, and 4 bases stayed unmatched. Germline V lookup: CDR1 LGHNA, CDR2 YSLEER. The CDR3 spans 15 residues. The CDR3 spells CASSNSGRAYNEQFF. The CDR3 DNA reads TGCGCCAGCAGCAATAGCGGGAGGGCTTACAATGAGCAGTTCTTC.

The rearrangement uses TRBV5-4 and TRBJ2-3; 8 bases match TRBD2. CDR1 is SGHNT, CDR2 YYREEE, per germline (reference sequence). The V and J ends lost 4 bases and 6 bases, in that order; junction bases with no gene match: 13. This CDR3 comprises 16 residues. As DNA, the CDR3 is TGTGCCAGCAGCCACCTCCCAGCGGGAGTACCCGATACGCAGTATTTT. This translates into CASSHLPAGVPDTQYF.

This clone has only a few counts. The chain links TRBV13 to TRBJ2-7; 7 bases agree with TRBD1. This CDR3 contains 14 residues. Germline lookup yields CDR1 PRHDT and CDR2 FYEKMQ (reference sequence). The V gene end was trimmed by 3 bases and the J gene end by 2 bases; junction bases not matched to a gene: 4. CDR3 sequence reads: CASSFNRGAYEQYV. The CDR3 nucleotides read TGTGCCAGCAGCTTTAACAGGGGAGCCTACGAGCAGTACGTC.

CDR3 region: CAGTRPTGMNTEAFF. The CDR3 bases are TGTGCCGGTACGAGACCGACAGGGATGAACACTGAAGCTTTCTTT. This chain links TRBV7-9 with TRBJ1-1; TRBD1 matches at 7 bases. This CDR3 contains 15 residues. Germline CDR1 is SEHNR and CDR2 is FQNEAQ (reference sequence). V lost 11 bases and J lost 0; bases outside the gene matches: 12.

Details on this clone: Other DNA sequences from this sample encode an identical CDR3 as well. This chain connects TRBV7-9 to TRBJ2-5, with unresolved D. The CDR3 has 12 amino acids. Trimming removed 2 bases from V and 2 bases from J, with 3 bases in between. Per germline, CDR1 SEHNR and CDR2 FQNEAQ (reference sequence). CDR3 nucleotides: TGTGCCAGCAGCTTAAAACAAGAGACCCAGTACTTC. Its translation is CASSLKQETQYF.

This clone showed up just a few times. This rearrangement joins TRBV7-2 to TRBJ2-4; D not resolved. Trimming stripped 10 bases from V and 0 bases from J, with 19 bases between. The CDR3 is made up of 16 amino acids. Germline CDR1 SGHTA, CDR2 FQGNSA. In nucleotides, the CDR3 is TGTGCCACCCGGCCCACAAGTAACAAAGCCAAAAACATTCAGTACTTC. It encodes CATRPTSNKAKNIQYF.

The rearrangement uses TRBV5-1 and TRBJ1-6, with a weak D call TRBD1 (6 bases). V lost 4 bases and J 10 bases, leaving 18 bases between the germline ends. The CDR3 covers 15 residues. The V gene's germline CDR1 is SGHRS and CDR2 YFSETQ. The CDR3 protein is CASSHKGEGGSPLHF. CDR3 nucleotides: TGCGCCAGCAGCCATAAAGGGGAAGGGGGATCACCCCTCCACTTT.

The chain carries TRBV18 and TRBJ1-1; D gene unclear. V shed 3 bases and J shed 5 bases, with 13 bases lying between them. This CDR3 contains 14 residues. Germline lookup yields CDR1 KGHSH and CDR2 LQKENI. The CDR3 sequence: CASSPQQSGTEAFF. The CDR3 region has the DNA TGTGCCAGCTCACCCCAACAGAGTGGGACTGAAGCTTTCTTT.

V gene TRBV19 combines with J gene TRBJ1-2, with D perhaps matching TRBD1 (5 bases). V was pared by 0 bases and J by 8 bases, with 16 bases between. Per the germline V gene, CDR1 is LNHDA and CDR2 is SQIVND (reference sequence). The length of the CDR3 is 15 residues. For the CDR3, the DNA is TGTGCCAGTAGTATAGATCATGGGACGAAGTACGGCTACACCTTC. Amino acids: CASSIDHGTKYGYTF.

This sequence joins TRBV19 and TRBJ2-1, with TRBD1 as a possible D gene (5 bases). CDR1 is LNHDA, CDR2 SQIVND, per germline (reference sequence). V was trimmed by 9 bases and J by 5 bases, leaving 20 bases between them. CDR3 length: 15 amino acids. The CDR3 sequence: CASAANRNSHNEQFF. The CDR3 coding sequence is TGTGCCAGCGCCGCTAACAGGAATTCGCACAATGAGCAGTTCTTC.

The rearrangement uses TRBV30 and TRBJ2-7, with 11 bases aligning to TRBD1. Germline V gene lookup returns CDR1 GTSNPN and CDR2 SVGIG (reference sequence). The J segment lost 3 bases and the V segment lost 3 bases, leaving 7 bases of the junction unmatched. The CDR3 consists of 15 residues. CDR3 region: CAWSKGTGGSYEQYV. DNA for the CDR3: TGTGCCTGGAGCAAAGGGACAGGGGGAAGCTACGAGCAGTACGTC.

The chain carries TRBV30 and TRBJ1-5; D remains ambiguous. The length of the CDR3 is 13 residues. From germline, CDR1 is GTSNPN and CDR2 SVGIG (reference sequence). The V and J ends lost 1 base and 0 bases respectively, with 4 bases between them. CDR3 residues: CAWSAYSNQPQHF. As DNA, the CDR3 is TGTGCCTGGAGTGCGTATAGCAATCAGCCCCAGCATTTT.

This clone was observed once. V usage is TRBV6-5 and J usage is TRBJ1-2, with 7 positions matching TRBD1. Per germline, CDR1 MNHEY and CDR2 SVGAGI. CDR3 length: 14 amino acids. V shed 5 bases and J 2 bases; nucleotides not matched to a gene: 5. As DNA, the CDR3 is TGTGCCAGCAGTCGGGACAGCGGGAACTATGGCTACACCTTC. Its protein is CASSRDSGNYGYTF.

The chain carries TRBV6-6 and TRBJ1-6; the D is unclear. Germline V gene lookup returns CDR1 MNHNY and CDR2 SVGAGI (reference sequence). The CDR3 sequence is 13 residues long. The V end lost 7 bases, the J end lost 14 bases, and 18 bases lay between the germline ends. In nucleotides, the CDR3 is TGTGCCAGCACCGTCACAGCAGCTACCACCCTCCACTTT. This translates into CASTVTAATTLHF.

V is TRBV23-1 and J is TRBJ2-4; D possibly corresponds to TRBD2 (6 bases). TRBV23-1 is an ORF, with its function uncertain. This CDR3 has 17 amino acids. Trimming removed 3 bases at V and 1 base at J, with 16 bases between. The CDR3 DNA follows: TGCGCCAGCAGTCACCAGACTAGTATAAGGGCCAAAAACATTCAGTACTTC. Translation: CASSHQTSIRAKNIQYF.

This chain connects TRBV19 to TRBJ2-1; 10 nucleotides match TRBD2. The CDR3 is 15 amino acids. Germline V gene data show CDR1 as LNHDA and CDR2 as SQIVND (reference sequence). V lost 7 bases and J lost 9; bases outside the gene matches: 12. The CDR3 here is CASNGRTSGTPEQFF. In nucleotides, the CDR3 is TGTGCCAGTAACGGGAGGACTAGCGGTACTCCTGAGCAGTTCTTC.

CDR3 sequence: CASSRTEHEAFF. The CDR3 region has the DNA TGTGCCAGCAGCCGTACAGAGCACGAAGCTTTCTTT. The chain links TRBV11-3 to TRBJ1-1; D is undetermined. Germline V gene lookup returns CDR1 SGHNT and CDR2 YENEEA. Trimming stripped 5 bases from V and 8 bases from J, with 12 bases between. CDR3 size: 12 residues.

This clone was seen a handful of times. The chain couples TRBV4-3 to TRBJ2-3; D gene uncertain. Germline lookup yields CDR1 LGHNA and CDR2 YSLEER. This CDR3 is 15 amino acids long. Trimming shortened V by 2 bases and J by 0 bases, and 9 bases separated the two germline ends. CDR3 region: CASSQLALSTDTQYF. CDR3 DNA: TGCGCCAGCAGCCAACTCGCCCTAAGCACAGATACGCAGTATTTT.